Below are 6 T cell receptor beta chains sequenced from a single sample in a study of T cells after yellow fever vaccination. TCRdb called the 5' RACE reads again in MiXCR, with one record for every CDR3 protein. The table lists about 42,000 distinct CDR3 sequences, 6% to 7% of them singletons. Specimen: PBMCs, either bulk or a sorted T-cell subset (CD4+, CD8+, memory, or dextramer-sorted; not recorded which), collected 45 days after the yellow fever booster vaccination. These receptor sequences come from a man between 25 and 39 years old who received the YFV17D yellow fever vaccine.

This clonotype appeared many times. This chain connects TRBV20-1 to TRBJ1-3, with 10 positions matching TRBD1. This CDR3 is built from 14 residues. V gave up 5 bases and J gave up 2 bases; unmatched junction bases: 3. Germline V gives CDR1 DFQATT, CDR2 SNEGSKA (reference sequence). The CDR3 nucleotides read TGCAGTGCTCCAGACAGGGGGCCTGGAAACACCATATATTTT. Translated, it gives CSAPDRGPGNTIYF.

J is TRBJ2-7 and V is TRBV12-5, with TRBD2 identical over 7 bases. This CDR3 has 15 residues. Germline loops: CDR1 LGHNT, CDR2 FRNRAP. V lost 5 bases, J lost 5 bases, and 12 bases stayed unmatched. Here the CDR3 reads CASGPPRGRGNEQYF. The CDR3 nucleotides read TGTGCTAGTGGTCCACCTCGGGGGAGGGGTAACGAGCAGTACTTC.

This clonotype came up many times. This rearrangement joins TRBV7-2 to TRBJ2-1, with D perhaps matching TRBD1 (6 bases). This CDR3 is built from 12 residues. V was shortened by 1 base and J by 9 bases, with 7 bases between the two germline ends. Germline V gene lookup returns CDR1 SGHTA and CDR2 FQGNSA. The CDR3 spells CASSLGGGEQFF. The CDR3 DNA is TGTGCCAGCAGCTTAGGAGGGGGTGAGCAGTTCTTC.

This clonotype was seen more than once but under ten times. J is TRBJ2-4 and V is TRBV7-9, with D possibly TRBD1 on 5 matching bases. The ends were cut back, 5 bases at V and 0 bases at J, with 11 bases in the middle. The CDR3 loop spans 15 amino acids. CDR1 is SEHNR and CDR2 is FQNEAQ in the germline V gene (reference sequence). CDR3 loop: CASSAGHPAKNIQYF. In DNA form, the CDR3 reads TGTGCCAGCAGCGCAGGACACCCAGCCAAAAACATTCAGTACTTC.

This clonotype has a count of ten or more. The chain joins TRBV5-6 to TRBJ2-3; D is unclear. There are 14 residues in the CDR3. Germline V CDR1 and CDR2: SGHDT, YYEEEE. V was clipped by 0 bases and J by 3 bases, with 8 bases between them. Written as DNA, the CDR3 is TGTGCCAGCAGCTTGGTGCAGGAAACAGATACGCAGTATTTT. It is translated as CASSLVQETDTQYF.

This clonotype was counted between two and nine times. The chain combines TRBV6-2 or TRBV6-3 with TRBJ2-5; TRBD1 agrees at 7 bases. The ends lost 2 bases at V and 0 bases at J; junction bases unmatched: 0. Germline assignment: CDR1 MNHEY and CDR2 SVGEGT. The CDR3 is made up of 14 amino acids. CDR3: CASSYGTDQETQYF. The CDR3 bases are TGTGCCAGCAGTTACGGGACAGACCAAGAGACCCAGTACTTC.